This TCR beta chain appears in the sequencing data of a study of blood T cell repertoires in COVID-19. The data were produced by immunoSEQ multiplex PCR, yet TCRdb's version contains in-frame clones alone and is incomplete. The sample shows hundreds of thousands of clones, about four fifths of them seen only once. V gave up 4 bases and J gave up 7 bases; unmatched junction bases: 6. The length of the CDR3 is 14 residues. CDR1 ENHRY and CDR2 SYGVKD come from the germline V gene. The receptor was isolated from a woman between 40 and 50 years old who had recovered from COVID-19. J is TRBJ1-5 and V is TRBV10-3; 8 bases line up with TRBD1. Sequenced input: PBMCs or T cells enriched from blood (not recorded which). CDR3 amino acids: CAISVAGGQQPQHF. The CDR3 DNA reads TGTGCCATCAGTGTGGCAGGGGGCCAACAGCCCCAGCATTTT.